This T cell receptor beta chain was profiled in a study of blood T cells in healthy people across ages. For the second PCR, which ran for roughly 6 to 12 cycles, a sample-barcoded 5' primer and a J-beta primer mix were used. TCRdb independently ran MiXCR on the 5' RACE reads; one entry per CDR3 protein. The table has more than 650,000 distinct CDR3 sequences, about a quarter seen once. The CDR3 runs to 13 residues. Germline trimming cut 6 bases from V and 8 bases from J; bases unmatched to any gene: 12. Germline CDR1 and CDR2: DFQATT and SNEGSKA (reference sequence). This sample also appeared in a second study, on T cells of mothers and their children.

Sequenced input: blood. The gene calls are TRBV20-1 and TRBJ1-2; 7 nucleotides line up with TRBD1. This receptor was identified in a boy aged 5-17 years in good health. The CDR3 coding sequence is TGCAGTGCCAACCCTAGACAGGGAAGGGGCTACACCTTC. Protein: CSANPRQGRGYTF.